This passage covers 7 T cell receptor beta chains from one sample sequenced in a study of blood T cell repertoires in COVID-19. Profiling relied on immunoSEQ multiplex PCR, and the TCRdb table lists in-frame clones only, not all of them. The sample consists of about 310,000 clones, approximately 90% of them appearing once. The sequenced material came from PBMCs or T cells enriched from blood (not recorded which). These receptors came from a woman aged 40 to 50 who had recovered from COVID-19.

This sequence joins TRBV7-2 and TRBJ2-7, with 9 positions matching TRBD2. The CDR3 has 15 amino acids. With V trimmed by 1 base and J by 2 bases, 3 bases remained unmatched. The germline V gene has CDR1 SGHTA and CDR2 FQGNSA. The CDR3 reads CASSLGLAATYEQYF. CDR3 nucleotide sequence: TGTGCCAGCAGCTTAGGACTAGCGGCCACCTACGAGCAGTACTTC.

This rearrangement joins TRBV5-1 to TRBJ2-1; possible D gene TRBD2, 5 bases. Trimming removed 0 bases from V and 7 bases from J, with 14 bases in between. The CDR3 is made up of 15 amino acids. The germline gives CDR1 SGHRS, CDR2 YFSETQ. CDR3 DNA: TGCGCCAGCAGCTTGGCGGCTAGCTCGGCTAATGAGCAGTTCTTC. It specifies CASSLAASSANEQFF.

In regard to this clone: The sample carries other DNA sequences with the same CDR3. The chain recombines TRBV18 with TRBJ1-5; D gene uncertain. Germline V gene lookup returns CDR1 KGHSH and CDR2 LQKENI. V was clipped by 4 bases and J by 0 bases, with 4 bases between them. This CDR3 has 13 residues. The CDR3 is CASSLYSNQPQHF. Written as DNA, the CDR3 is TGTGCCAGCTCACTCTATAGCAATCAGCCCCAGCATTTT. Full variable domain (outside the CDR3, taken from reference TRBV18 and TRBJ1-5): NAGVMQNPRHLVRRRGQEARLRCSPMKGHSHVYWYRQLPEEGLKFMVYLQKENIIDESGMPKERFSAEFPKEGPSILRIQQVVRGDSAAYFCASSLYSNQPQHFGDGTRLSIL.

The CDR3 here is CASSLSGTGWKETQYF. The CDR3 bases are TGTGCCAGCAGTCTCTCCGGGACAGGGTGGAAGGAGACCCAGTACTTC. The J gene is TRBJ2-5, the V gene TRBV2; 9 nucleotides line up with TRBD1. CDR1 SNHLY and CDR2 FYNNEI come from the germline V gene. This CDR3 spans 16 amino acids. J lost 5 bases, V lost 5 bases, and 12 bases had no gene match. Supplemented by reference TRBV2 and TRBJ2-5, the full variable domain reads EPEVTQTPSHQVTQMGQEVILRCVPISNHLYFYWYRQILGQKVEFLVSFYNNEISEKSEIFDDQFSVERPDGSNFTLKIRSTKLEDSAMYFCASSLSGTGWKETQYFGPGTRLLVL.

The chain uses TRBV7-3 and TRBJ1-1; D is perhaps TRBD1 (6 bases). Trimming removed 0 bases at V and 4 bases at J, with 12 bases between. CDR3 size: 15 residues. Germline CDR1 SGHTA, CDR2 FQGTGA. CDR3 protein: CASSLTQGQGTEAFF. The CDR3 coding sequence is TGTGCCAGCAGCTTAACTCAGGGGCAAGGCACTGAAGCTTTCTTT.

The chain couples TRBV19 to TRBJ2-1; unclear D gene. This CDR3 is 13 amino acids long. Germline V gives CDR1 LNHDA, CDR2 SQIVND (reference sequence). The V gene lost 7 bases and the J gene lost 6 bases, with 13 bases spanning the gap. CDR3 coding DNA: TGTGCCAGTAAGGTCGGCGGCCCCAATGAGCAGTTCTTC. Amino acids: CASKVGGPNEQFF.

V and J are TRBV18 and TRBJ2-1, with TRBD2 matching over 10 bases. This CDR3 spans 20 amino acids. The V gene end was trimmed by 0 bases and the J gene end by 2 bases; junction bases not matched to a gene: 13. Germline CDR1 KGHSH, CDR2 LQKENI. The CDR3 is CASSPPSANPAGGAYNEQFF. The CDR3 nucleotides read TGTGCCAGCTCACCACCCAGCGCCAATCCAGCGGGAGGGGCCTACAATGAGCAGTTCTTC.